The clone carrying this T cell receptor (beta chain) occurred many times. Its matching antigen is unknown. TCRdb fed the 5' RACE reads into MiXCR, producing one record per CDR3 protein. The data hold 100,000 to 150,000 distinct CDR3 sequences, with less than 6.5% observed a single time. The sample is drawn from a study of T-cell memory formation after mild COVID-19. Regarding the study as a whole: Clones shrinking from day 15 to 85 showed even CD4/CD8 mixes; later expanders tilted CD4+. Pre-infection memory held some responding clones, suggesting pre-existing cross-reactive T cells responded.

This TCR was sampled from an adult woman who had mild COVID-19 (a few samples of this study predate the infection). Cell type and time point are not known. Sequencing was done on a sample of PBMCs or a T cell subset sorted from them (not recorded which).

Here the CDR3 DNA reads TGTGCCAGCAGTCCCGGACAGGGGTGGAACACTGAAGCTTTCTTT. Encoded protein: CASSPGQGWNTEAFF. The chain joins TRBV12-3 or TRBV12-4 to TRBJ1-1, with 9 bases matching TRBD1. The CDR3 is 15 residues long. J lost 1 base, V lost 5 bases, and 5 bases had no gene match.